Below, 20 T cell receptor beta chains from the same sample are listed, as sequenced in a study of blood T cells in healthy people across ages. Using a J-beta primer mix together with a sample-barcoded 5' primer, a second PCR was run for roughly 6 to 11 cycles. MiXCR, applied by TCRdb to the 5' RACE reads, yields one record per CDR3 protein. The sample yields 800,000 to 950,000 distinct CDR3 sequences, about 36% seen once. The sequencing input was blood. The source is a man aged 18 to 35 in good health.

This clonotype was counted between two and nine times. The chain combines TRBV7-7 with TRBJ2-5; TRBD1 might be the D (6 bases). The germline V gene encodes CDR1 SSHAT and CDR2 FNYEAQ (reference sequence). The CDR3 spans 15 residues. The ends were cut back, 5 bases at V and 11 bases at J, with 24 bases in the middle. As DNA, the CDR3 is TGTGCCAGCAGCATAGATTACACGACAGGTGCAGAGCAGTACTTC. Protein: CASSIDYTTGAEQYF.

This clonotype was found a few times. The rearrangement uses TRBV7-3 and TRBJ2-1; 10 bases map to TRBD2. V shed 5 bases, J shed 10 bases, and the junction held 8 bases outside the gene matches. This CDR3 has 14 amino acids. Germline CDR1 is SGHTA and CDR2 is FQGTGA. DNA of the CDR3: TGTGCCAGCAGCAGCGGGGGGGCTAGTTTGGAGCAGTTCTTC. This encodes CASSSGGASLEQFF.

The chain is built from TRBV20-1 and TRBJ1-1, with TRBD1 identical over 8 bases. The CDR3 extends over 15 amino acids. V shed 1 base and J 1 base; nucleotides not matched to a gene: 5. Germline loops: CDR1 DFQATT, CDR2 SNEGSKA (reference sequence). CDR3 in amino acids: CSARVQGARNTEAFF. The DNA of the CDR3 is TGCAGTGCTAGAGTGCAGGGGGCGAGGAACACTGAAGCTTTCTTT.

Of note for this clonotype: This may stem from a read error, because a much larger clone lies one nucleotide away. The chain is built from TRBV4-2 and TRBJ2-3, with D perhaps TRBD2 (6 bases). Germline-derived CDR1 and CDR2 are LGHNA and YNFKEQ. This CDR3 region has 16 residues. V was shortened by 0 bases and J by 10 bases, with 20 bases between the two germline ends. CDR3 loop: CASSQDNRASEDAQYF. CDR3 in DNA: TGTGCCAGCAGCCAAGATAATCGGGCTAGCGAGGATGCGCAGTATTTT.

The V gene is TRBV29-1, the J gene TRBJ2-7; D is ambiguous. V was trimmed by 2 bases and J by 2 bases, leaving 4 bases between them. Germline V gives CDR1 SQVTM, CDR2 ANQGSEA. CDR3 length equals 11 residues. The CDR3 protein is CSVESAYEQYF. The CDR3 DNA reads as TGCAGCGTTGAATCAGCCTACGAGCAGTACTTC.

This clonotype was counted many times. V usage is TRBV12-3 or TRBV12-4 and J usage is TRBJ1-2; 12 nucleotides match TRBD1. The trim removed 5 bases at V and 12 bases at J, leaving 10 bases unmatched. The CDR3 consists of 14 residues. For the CDR3, the DNA is TGTGCCAGCAGTCCCCTAATGGGACAGGGGGCGAACACCTTC. Translating it yields CASSPLMGQGANTF.

In DNA form, the CDR3 reads TGCGCCAGCAGCTCTGGGACAGTAGGGGAAAAACTGTTTTTT. Residues: CASSSGTVGEKLFF. The chain links TRBV5-1 to TRBJ1-4; TRBD1 agrees at 7 bases. Unmatched junction bases numbered 7, after V lost 3 bases and J lost 8 bases. From germline, CDR1 is SGHRS and CDR2 YFSETQ. This CDR3 region has 14 residues.

This clonotype came up a few times. The chain joins TRBV28 to TRBJ2-5; 8 nucleotides line up with TRBD1. The J call is doubtful: the DNA matches TRBJ2-7 better. This CDR3 contains 11 residues. Germline lookup yields CDR1 MDHEN and CDR2 SYDVKM. The CDR3 bases are TGTTCCACAGGGGACAGGTACGAGCAGTACTTC. Protein: CSTGDRYEQYF.

This clonotype was seen ten or more times. The chain combines TRBV2 with TRBJ2-7; no definite D call. V gave up 4 bases and J gave up 1 base, with 8 bases separating them. This CDR3 is built from 13 residues. CDR1 is SNHLY and CDR2 is FYNNEI in the germline V gene. The DNA of the CDR3 is TGTGCCAGCAGTGTAGCTCCATCCTACGAGCAGTACTTC. Its protein product is CASSVAPSYEQYF. Supplemented by reference TRBV2 and TRBJ2-7, the full variable domain reads EPEVTQTPSHQVTQMGQEVILRCVPISNHLYFYWYRQILGQKVEFLVSFYNNEISEKSEIFDDQFSVERPDGSNFTLKIRSTKLEDSAMYFCASSVAPSYEQYFGPGTRLTVT.

This clonotype came up a few times. The CDR3 DNA reads TGTGCCAGCAGCTTGAAGATCTCGAGCAATCAGCCCCAGCATTTT. This translates into CASSLKISSNQPQHF. The chain combines TRBV7-2 with TRBJ1-5; D is unresolved. This CDR3 region has 15 residues. Trimming pared 3 bases from V and 1 base from J, leaving 10 bases between. The germline CDR1 and CDR2 sequences are SGHTA and FQGNSA.

This clonotype was observed many times. The chain joins TRBV4-2 to TRBJ2-6, with unresolved D. Looked up from germline, CDR1 is LGHNA and CDR2 is YNFKEQ. The CDR3 extends over 16 amino acids. The germline V and J ends were trimmed by 1 base and 2 bases, with 9 bases remaining between them. The CDR3 is CASSQVGNTGANVLTF. For the CDR3, the DNA is TGTGCCAGCAGCCAAGTGGGGAATACTGGGGCCAACGTCCTGACTTTC.

Only a few counts were recorded for this clonotype. This chain links TRBV20-1 with TRBJ2-1; 14 bases are a match to TRBD2. The J call is in doubt because the DNA end fits TRBJ2-7 better. This CDR3 comprises 14 residues. Germline CDR1 reads DFQATT; CDR2 reads SNEGSKA (reference sequence). The CDR3 nucleotides read TGCAGTGCCGGGACTAGCGGGGGTAACAATGAGCAGTACTTC. Translating it yields CSAGTSGGNNEQYF.

This clonotype turned up a few times. The rearrangement uses TRBV7-8 and TRBJ2-1; 10 nucleotides line up with TRBD1. The CDR3 extends over 15 amino acids. The germline gives CDR1 SGHVS, CDR2 FQNEAQ. V lost 5 bases and J lost 2; bases outside the gene matches: 3. CDR3 DNA: TGTGCCAGCAGCCGCGGACAGGGGGCCTACAATGAGCAGTTCTTC. Protein product: CASSRGQGAYNEQFF.

Of note for this clonotype: This may come from a read error, since a much larger clone is one base off. The rearrangement uses TRBV20-1 and TRBJ1-2; D may be TRBD1 (5 bases). V was pared by 8 bases and J by 4 bases, with 26 bases between. Germline V CDR1 and CDR2: DFQATT, SNEGSKA (reference sequence). The length of the CDR3 is 16 residues. The CDR3 DNA reads as TGCAGTACTCCTATCCCGGGACCCCAAACGGGCTATGGCTACACCTTC. Amino acids: CSTPIPGPQTGYGYTF.

Concerning this clonotype: Being one base from a much bigger clone, this may be a read error. This chain links TRBV12-3 or TRBV12-4 with TRBJ1-2; D is ambiguous. This CDR3 is 15 amino acids long. The CDR3 nucleotides read TGTGCCAACAGTTCAGACCGGCAAAGTCTCTATGGCTACACCTTC. Encoded protein: CANSSDRQSLYGYTF.

This clonotype was detected only a few times. The rearrangement uses TRBV12-3 or TRBV12-4 and TRBJ2-3, with D unresolved. This CDR3 comprises 14 residues. The V and J ends lost 5 bases and 13 bases respectively, with 22 bases between them. The CDR3 here is CASSLAAAADAEYF. The CDR3 region has the DNA TGTGCCAGCAGTCTCGCCGCGGCGGCAGATGCGGAGTATTTT.

In this sample, this clonotype turned up many times. The chain is built from TRBV10-2 and TRBJ2-1; tentative D call: TRBD2 (7 bases). Trimming shortened V by 3 bases and J by 8 bases, and 17 bases separated the two germline ends. CDR3 length: 15 residues. Germline-derived CDR1 and CDR2 are WSHSY and SAAADI. The CDR3 sequence: CASSDLGGQGDEQFF. The CDR3 coding sequence is TGCGCCAGCAGTGACTTGGGGGGGCAAGGGGATGAGCAGTTCTTC.

The chain links TRBV20-1 to TRBJ1-6; 9 bases line up with TRBD1. The CDR3 is made up of 14 amino acids. CDR1 is DFQATT, CDR2 SNEGSKA, per germline (reference sequence). The junction had 7 bases not matched to a gene; V was cut back by 6 bases and J by 7 bases. Written as DNA, the CDR3 is TGCAGTGCCCGACCGGGACAGGGAAATTCACCCCTCCACTTT. It is translated as CSARPGQGNSPLHF.

CDR3: CASSQGGRGEAFF. The CDR3 DNA reads TGCGCCAGCAGCCAAGGAGGGAGGGGGGAGGCTTTCTTT. This chain links TRBV4-1 with TRBJ1-1, with TRBD1 as a possible D gene (6 bases). This CDR3 has 13 amino acids. The germline gives CDR1 MGHRA, CDR2 YSYEKL. Deletions cut 1 base from V and 11 bases from J, with 14 bases between.

This clonotype was found a few times. This chain uses TRBV2 with TRBJ2-5, with TRBD1 identical over 7 bases. Looked up from germline, CDR1 is SNHLY and CDR2 is FYNNEI. This CDR3 is built from 15 residues. Losses at the gene ends were 4 bases for V and 3 bases for J; bases not matched to a gene: 8. The CDR3 loop is CASSVGDRREETQYF. CDR3 DNA: TGTGCCAGCAGTGTCGGGGACAGACGTGAAGAGACCCAGTACTTC.